This TCR beta chain was obtained from a study of blood T cell repertoires in COVID-19. Whole-study context: Samples of COVID-19 (acute and convalescent) were obtained from the United States, Italy and Spain. The analysed material was cDNA or gDNA that came from T cells, B-cell-depleted T cells, or PBMCs.

In the original workflow: Cell counts per sample came from amplifying reference gene primers. The method was immunoSEQ multiplex PCR; TCRdb's version includes in-frame clones alone and lacks a portion of them. V and J calls and clone size follow that table, whereas D and trimming were derived from the DNA. This table holds about 200,000 clones, about 85% found once. CDR1 is PRHDT, CDR2 FYEKMQ, per germline (reference sequence). This CDR3 has 15 residues. Deletions cut 5 bases from V and 3 bases from J, with 17 bases between. The genes are TRBV13 and TRBJ2-7, with a weak D call TRBD1 (6 bases). This TCR was sampled from a woman older than 75 with acute or convalescent COVID-19. Sequencing was carried out using peripheral blood. CDR3 sequence: CASSRRGGWVYEQYF. CDR3 nucleotides: TGTGCCAGCAGCCGCCGAGGGGGATGGGTCTACGAGCAGTACTTC.